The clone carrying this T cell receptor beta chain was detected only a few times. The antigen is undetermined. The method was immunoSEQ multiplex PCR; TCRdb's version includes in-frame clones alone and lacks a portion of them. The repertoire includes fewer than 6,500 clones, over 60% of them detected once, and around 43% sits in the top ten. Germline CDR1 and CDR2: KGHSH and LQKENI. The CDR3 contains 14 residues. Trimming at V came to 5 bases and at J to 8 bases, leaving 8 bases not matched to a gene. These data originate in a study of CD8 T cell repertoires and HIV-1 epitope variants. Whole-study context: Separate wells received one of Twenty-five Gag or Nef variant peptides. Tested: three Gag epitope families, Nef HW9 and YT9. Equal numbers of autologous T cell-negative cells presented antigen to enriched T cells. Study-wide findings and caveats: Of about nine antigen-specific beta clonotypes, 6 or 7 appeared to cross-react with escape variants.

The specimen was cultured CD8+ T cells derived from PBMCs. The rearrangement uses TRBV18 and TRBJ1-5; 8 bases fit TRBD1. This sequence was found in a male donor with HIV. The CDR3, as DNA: TGTGCCAGCTCATCAGGACAGGGAGGTGAGCCCCAGCATTTT. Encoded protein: CASSSGQGGEPQHF.